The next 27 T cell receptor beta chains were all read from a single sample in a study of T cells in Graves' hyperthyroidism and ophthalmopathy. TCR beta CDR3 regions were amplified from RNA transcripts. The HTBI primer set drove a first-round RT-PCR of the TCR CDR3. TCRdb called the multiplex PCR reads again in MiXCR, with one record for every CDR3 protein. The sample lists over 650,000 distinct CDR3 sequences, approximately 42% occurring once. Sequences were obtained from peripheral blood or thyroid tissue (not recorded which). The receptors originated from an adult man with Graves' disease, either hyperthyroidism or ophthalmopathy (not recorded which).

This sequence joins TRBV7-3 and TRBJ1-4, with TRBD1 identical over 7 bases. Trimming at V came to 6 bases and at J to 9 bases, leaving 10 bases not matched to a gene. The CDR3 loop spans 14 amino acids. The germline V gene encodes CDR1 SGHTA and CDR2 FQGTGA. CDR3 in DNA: TGTGCCAGCAGTTTGGGAGGGGGCGAGCAAAAACTGTTTTTT. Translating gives CASSLGGGEQKLFF.

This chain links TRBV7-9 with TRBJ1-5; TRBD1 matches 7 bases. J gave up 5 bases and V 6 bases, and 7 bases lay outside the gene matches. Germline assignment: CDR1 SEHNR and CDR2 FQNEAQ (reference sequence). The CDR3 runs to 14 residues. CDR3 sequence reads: CASSPGQYYQPQHF. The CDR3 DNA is TGTGCCAGCAGTCCGGGACAGTACTATCAGCCCCAGCATTTT. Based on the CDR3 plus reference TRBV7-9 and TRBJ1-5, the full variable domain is DTGVSQNPRHKITKRGQNVTFRCDPISEHNRLYWYRQTLGQGPEFLTYFQNEAQLEKSRLLSDRFSAERPKGSFSTLEIQRTEQGDSAMYLCASSPGQYYQPQHFGDGTRLSIL.

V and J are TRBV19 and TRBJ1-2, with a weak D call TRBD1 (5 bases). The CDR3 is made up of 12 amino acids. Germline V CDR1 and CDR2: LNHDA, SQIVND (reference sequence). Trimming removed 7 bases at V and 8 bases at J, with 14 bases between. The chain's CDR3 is CASNSGRGGYTF. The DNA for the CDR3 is TGTGCCAGTAACTCAGGGAGGGGCGGCTACACCTTC.

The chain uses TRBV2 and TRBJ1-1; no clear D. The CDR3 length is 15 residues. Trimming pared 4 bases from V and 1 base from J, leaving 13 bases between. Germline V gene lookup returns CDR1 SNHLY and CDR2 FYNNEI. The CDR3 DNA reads TGTGCCAGCAGTGCTAGGGAGGTGGGGAACACTGAAGCTTTCTTT. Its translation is CASSAREVGNTEAFF.

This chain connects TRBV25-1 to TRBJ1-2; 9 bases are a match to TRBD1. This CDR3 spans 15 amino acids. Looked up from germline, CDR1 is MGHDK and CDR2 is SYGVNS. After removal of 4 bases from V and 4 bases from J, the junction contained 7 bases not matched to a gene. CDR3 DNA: TGTGCCAGCAGTGCGGACAGGGGCACCCTCTATGGCTACACCTTC. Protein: CASSADRGTLYGYTF.

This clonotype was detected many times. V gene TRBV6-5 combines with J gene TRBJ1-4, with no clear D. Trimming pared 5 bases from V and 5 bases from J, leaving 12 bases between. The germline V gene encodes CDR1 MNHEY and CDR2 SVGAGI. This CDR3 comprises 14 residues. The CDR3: CASSDLGPNEKLFF. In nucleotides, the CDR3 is TGTGCCAGCAGTGACCTCGGTCCGAATGAAAAACTGTTTTTT.

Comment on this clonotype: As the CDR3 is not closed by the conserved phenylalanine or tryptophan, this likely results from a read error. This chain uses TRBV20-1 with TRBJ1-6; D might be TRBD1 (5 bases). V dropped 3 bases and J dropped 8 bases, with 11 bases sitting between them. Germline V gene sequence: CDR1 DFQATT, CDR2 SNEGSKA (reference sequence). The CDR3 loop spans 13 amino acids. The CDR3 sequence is CSARSGGDSPLHL. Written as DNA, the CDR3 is TGCAGTGCTAGGTCCGGGGGTGATTCACCCCTCCACCTT.

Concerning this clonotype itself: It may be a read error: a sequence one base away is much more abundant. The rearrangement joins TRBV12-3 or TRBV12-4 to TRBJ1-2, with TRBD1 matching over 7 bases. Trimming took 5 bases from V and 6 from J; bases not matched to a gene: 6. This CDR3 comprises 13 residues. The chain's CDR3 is CASSVSDRDGYTF. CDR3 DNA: TGTGCCAGCAGTGTATCAGACAGGGATGGCTACACCTTC.

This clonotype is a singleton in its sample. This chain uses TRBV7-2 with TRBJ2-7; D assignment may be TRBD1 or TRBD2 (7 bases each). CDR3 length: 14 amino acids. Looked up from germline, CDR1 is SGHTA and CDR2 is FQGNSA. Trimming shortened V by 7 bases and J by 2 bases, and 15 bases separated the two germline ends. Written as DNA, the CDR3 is TGTGCCAGCATCCAGGGGGGGGGTGCCTACGAGCAGTACTTC. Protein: CASIQGGGAYEQYF.

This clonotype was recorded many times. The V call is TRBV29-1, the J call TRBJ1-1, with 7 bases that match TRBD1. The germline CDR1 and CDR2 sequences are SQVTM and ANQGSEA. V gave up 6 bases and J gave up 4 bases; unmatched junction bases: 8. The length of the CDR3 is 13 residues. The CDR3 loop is CSVEGAWTTEAFF. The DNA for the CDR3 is TGCAGCGTGGAGGGGGCTTGGACCACTGAAGCTTTCTTT.

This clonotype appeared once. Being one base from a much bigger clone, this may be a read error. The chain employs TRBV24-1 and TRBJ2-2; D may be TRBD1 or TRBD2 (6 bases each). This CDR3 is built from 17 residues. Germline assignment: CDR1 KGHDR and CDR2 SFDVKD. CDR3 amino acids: CATSDPRGGLNTGELVF. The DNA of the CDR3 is TGTGCCACCAGTGACCCGCGTGGGGGGCTAAACACCGGGGAGCTGGTTTTT.

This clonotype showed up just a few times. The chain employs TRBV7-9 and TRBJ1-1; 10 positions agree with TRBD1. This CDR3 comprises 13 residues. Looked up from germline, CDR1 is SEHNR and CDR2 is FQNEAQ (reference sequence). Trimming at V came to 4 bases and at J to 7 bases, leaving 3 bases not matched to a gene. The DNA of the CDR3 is TGTGCCAGCAGCTACGGGACAGGGGTTGAAGCTTTCTTT. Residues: CASSYGTGVEAFF.

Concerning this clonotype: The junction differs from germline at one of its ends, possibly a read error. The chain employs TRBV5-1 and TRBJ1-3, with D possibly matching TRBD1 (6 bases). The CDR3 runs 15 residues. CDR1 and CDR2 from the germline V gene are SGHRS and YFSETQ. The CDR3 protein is CAGSLEGVPENTIYF. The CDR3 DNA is TGCGCCGGCAGCTTGGAGGGGGTTCCGGAAAACACCATATATTTT.

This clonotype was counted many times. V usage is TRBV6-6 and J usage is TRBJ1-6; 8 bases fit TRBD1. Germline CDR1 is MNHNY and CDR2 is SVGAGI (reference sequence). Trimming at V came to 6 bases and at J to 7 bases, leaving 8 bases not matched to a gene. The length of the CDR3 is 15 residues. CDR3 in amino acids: CASRSGQGSNSPLHF. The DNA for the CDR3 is TGTGCCAGCAGATCTGGACAGGGTAGCAATTCACCCCTCCACTTT.

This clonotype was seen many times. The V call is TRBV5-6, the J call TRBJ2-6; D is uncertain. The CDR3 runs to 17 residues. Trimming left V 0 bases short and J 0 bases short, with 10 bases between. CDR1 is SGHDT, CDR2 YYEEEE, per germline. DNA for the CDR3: TGTGCCAGCAGCTTGGTGGCGCAAATCTCTGGGGCCAACGTCCTGACTTTC. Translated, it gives CASSLVAQISGANVLTF. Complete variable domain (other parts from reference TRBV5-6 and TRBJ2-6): DAGVTQSPTHLIKTRGQQVTLRCSPKSGHDTVSWYQQALGQGPQFIFQYYEEEERQRGNFPDRFSGHQFPNYSSELNVNALLLGDSALYLCASSLVAQISGANVLTFGAGSRLTVL.

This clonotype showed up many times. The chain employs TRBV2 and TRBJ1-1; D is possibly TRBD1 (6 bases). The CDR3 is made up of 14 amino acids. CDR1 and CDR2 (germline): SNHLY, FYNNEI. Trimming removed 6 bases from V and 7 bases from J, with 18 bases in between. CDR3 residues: CASRHNRDGNEAFF. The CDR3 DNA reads TGTGCCAGCAGGCACAACAGGGACGGAAATGAAGCTTTCTTT.

The CDR3 loop reads CASSQEPGAAAETQYF. The CDR3, as DNA: TGCGCCAGCAGCCAAGAGCCCGGGGCAGCAGCAGAGACCCAGTACTTC. The chain couples TRBV4-1 to TRBJ2-5; D might be TRBD1 or TRBD2, each matching 5 bases. Trimming removed 0 bases at V and 4 bases at J, with 15 bases between. Germline V gene lookup returns CDR1 MGHRA and CDR2 YSYEKL. The CDR3 is 16 amino acids.

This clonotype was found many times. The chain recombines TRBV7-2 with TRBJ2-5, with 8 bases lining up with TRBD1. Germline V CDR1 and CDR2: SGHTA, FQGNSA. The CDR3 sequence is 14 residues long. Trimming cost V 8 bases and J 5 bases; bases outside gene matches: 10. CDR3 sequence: CASGDRQGRETQYF. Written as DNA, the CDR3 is TGTGCCAGCGGGGATCGACAGGGGCGGGAGACCCAGTACTTC.

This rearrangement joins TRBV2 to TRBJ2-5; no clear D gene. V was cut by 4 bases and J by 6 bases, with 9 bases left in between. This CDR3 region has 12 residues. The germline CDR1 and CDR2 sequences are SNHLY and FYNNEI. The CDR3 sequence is CASSVGGKTQYF. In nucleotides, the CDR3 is TGTGCCAGCAGTGTGGGTGGGAAGACCCAGTACTTC.

Written as DNA, the CDR3 is TGTGCCAGCAGCGGACGGTGGGGCAACGAGTATGGCTACACCTTC. Translation gives CASSGRWGNEYGYTF. The chain has TRBV2 and TRBJ1-2; D possibly corresponds to TRBD1 (5 bases). CDR1 and CDR2 from the germline V gene are SNHLY and FYNNEI. The CDR3 is 15 residues long. V dropped 6 bases and J dropped 5 bases, with 19 bases sitting between them. The full variable domain, with the rest looked up from reference TRBV2 and TRBJ1-2, is EPEVTQTPSHQVTQMGQEVILRCVPISNHLYFYWYRQILGQKVEFLVSFYNNEISEKSEIFDDQFSVERPDGSNFTLKIRSTKLEDSAMYFCASSGRWGNEYGYTFGSGTRLTVV.

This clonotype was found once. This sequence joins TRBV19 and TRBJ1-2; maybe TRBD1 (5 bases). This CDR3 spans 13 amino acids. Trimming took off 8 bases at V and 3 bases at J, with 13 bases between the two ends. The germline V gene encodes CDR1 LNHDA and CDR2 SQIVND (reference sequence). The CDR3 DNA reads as TGTGCCAGTTCGCAGGGTGATTACTATGGCTACACCTTC. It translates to CASSQGDYYGYTF.

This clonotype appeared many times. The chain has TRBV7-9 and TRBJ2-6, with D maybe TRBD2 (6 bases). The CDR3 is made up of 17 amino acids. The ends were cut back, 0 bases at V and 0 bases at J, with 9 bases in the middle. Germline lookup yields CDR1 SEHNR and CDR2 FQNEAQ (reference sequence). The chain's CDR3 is CASSLAGGVSGANVLTF. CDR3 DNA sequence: TGTGCCAGCAGCTTAGCGGGAGGAGTCTCTGGGGCCAACGTCCTGACTTTC. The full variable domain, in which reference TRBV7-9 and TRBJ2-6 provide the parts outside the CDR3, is DTGVSQNPRHKITKRGQNVTFRCDPISEHNRLYWYRQTLGQGPEFLTYFQNEAQLEKSRLLSDRFSAERPKGSFSTLEIQRTEQGDSAMYLCASSLAGGVSGANVLTFGAGSRLTVL.

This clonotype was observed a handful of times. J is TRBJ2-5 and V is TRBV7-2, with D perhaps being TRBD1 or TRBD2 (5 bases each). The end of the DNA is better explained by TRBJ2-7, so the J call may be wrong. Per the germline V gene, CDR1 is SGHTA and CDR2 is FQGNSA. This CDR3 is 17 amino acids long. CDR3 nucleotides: TGTGCCAGCAGTTACTCCCCGGGGCAGATCTTCTCCTACGAGCAGTACTTC. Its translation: CASSYSPGQIFSYEQYF.

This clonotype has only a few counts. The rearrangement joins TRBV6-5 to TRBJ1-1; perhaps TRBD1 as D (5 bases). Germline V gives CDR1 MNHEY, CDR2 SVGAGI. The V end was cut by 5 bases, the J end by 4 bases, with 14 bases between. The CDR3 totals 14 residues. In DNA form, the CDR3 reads TGTGCCAGCAGTGAAACGGGGGAGGTCACTGAAGCTTTCTTT. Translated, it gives CASSETGEVTEAFF.

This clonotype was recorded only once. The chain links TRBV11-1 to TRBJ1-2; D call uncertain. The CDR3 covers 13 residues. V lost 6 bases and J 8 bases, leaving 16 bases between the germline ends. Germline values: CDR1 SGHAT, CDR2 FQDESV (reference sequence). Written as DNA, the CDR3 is TGTGCCAGCAGTGGCTTTTATATCGGAGGCTACACCTTC. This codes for CASSGFYIGGYTF.

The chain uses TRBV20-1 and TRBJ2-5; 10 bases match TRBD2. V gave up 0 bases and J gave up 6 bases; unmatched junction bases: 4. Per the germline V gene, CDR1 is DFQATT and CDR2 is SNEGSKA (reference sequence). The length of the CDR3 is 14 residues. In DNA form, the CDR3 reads TGCAGTGCTAGAGATGGGACTAGCGTTCAGACCCAGTACTTC. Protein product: CSARDGTSVQTQYF.

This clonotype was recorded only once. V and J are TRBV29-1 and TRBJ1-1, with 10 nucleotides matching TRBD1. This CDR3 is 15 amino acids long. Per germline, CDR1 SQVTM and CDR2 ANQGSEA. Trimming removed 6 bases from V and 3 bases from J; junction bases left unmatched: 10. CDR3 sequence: CSVLLGTGAHTEAFF. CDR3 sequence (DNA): TGCAGCGTCCTGCTTGGGACAGGGGCGCACACTGAAGCTTTCTTT. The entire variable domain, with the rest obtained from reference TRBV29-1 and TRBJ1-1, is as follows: SAVISQKPSRDICQRGTSLTIQCQVDSQVTMMFWYRQQPGQSLTLIATANQGSEATYESGFVIDKFPISRPNLTFSTLTVSNMSPEDSSIYLCSVLLGTGAHTEAFFGQGTRLTVV.